This is a list of T cell receptor beta chains from one sample in a study of technical replicates of blood from several donors. The method was immunoSEQ multiplex PCR; TCRdb's version includes in-frame clones alone and lacks a portion of them. The sample records 90,000 to 100,000 clones, over 85% being singletons. Specimen: T cells isolated from PBMCs. The receptors were sampled from a human donor in good health. Both conserved end residues are part of each CDR3. The D gene is left open where the match is weak. Rows may omit the clone size; those that give it use once, few, many or a size class.

NA | TRBJ2-2 | TRBV14 | NA | TGTGCCAGCAGCCAAGGCGTCGAAGTATTCAACACCGGGGAGCTGTTTTTT | CASSQGVEVFNTGELFF
TRBD1 | TRBJ1-1 | TRBV10-3 | NA | TGTGCCAGTTTCCGGGACAGGGGGCGGACTGAAGCTTTCTTT | CASFRDRGRTEAFF
TRBD2 | TRBJ2-1 | TRBV27 | NA | TGTGCCAGCAGTCACCCGGCTAGCGGGAGGCCCGAGCAGTTCTTC | CASSHPASGRPEQFF
NA | TRBJ2-2 | TRBV7-9 | NA | TGTGCCAGCAGCACATACAGCCATACCGGGGAGCTGTTTTTT | CASSTYSHTGELFF
NA | TRBJ2-4 | TRBV2 | NA | TGTGCCAGCAGTGAACATCTATTAGCCAAAAACATTCAGTACTTC | CASSEHLLAKNIQYF
TRBD2 | TRBJ2-7 | TRBV2 | NA | TGTGCCAGCAGTGGAGCGGGAGCTTCCTCCTACGAGCAGTACTTC | CASSGAGASSYEQYF
TRBD2 | TRBJ2-3 | TRBV5-4 | NA | TGTGCCAGCACTTTCCAGGGACTAGCGGGGGTAGGCACAGATACGCAGTATTTT | CASTFQGLAGVGTDTQYF
NA | TRBJ2-2 | TRBV27 | once | TGTGCCAGCAGTTCGAGGGGACAGAACACCGGGGAGCTGTTTTTT | CASSSRGQNTGELFF
TRBD1 | TRBJ2-1 | TRBV5-1 | once | TGCGCCAGCAGCTTAGACAGGGGATACAATGAGCAGTTCTTC | CASSLDRGYNEQFF
TRBD2 | TRBJ2-3 | TRBV9 | NA | TGTGCCAGCAGCGCCGGAGCGGGAGCTAGCACAGATACGCAGTATTTT | CASSAGAGASTDTQYF
NA | TRBJ2-3 | TRBV7-9 | NA | TGTGCCAGCTTAGAGAGCACAGATACGCAGTATTTT | CASLESTDTQYF
NA | TRBJ1-5 | TRBV6-5 | few | TGTGCCAGCAGTTCTGGGAACAGGTTGGAGCAGCCCCAGCATTTT | CASSSGNRLEQPQHF
TRBD1 | TRBJ2-1 | TRBV5-1 | NA | TGCGCCAGCAGCTTGGGGACAGGGACCTACAATGAGCAGTTCTTC | CASSLGTGTYNEQFF
NA | TRBJ2-7 | TRBV28 | NA | TGTGCCAGCAGAGAGGGAGGCTACGAGCAGTACTTC | CASREGGYEQYF
NA | TRBJ2-3 | TRBV14 | NA | TGTGCCAGCAGCCACCCGACAGTAGATACGCAGTATTTT | CASSHPTVDTQYF
TRBD1 | TRBJ1-2 | TRBV19 | NA | TGTGCCAGTAGTATGCGACAGGGCCACTATGGCTACACCTTC | CASSMRQGHYGYTF
NA | TRBJ1-1 | TRBV7-9 | NA | TGTGCCAGCTCGCCCTCCGGGGGGCCTGAAGCTTTCTTT | CASSPSGGPEAFF
TRBD2 | TRBJ2-1 | TRBV10-2 | NA | TGCGCCAGCAGCCCAAGTTGGAGGGAGGGCAATGAGCAGTTCTTC | CASSPSWREGNEQFF
NA | TRBJ2-3 | TRBV11-2 | NA | TGTGCCAGCAGCTTAGAATTCAGGGGAGATACGCAGTATTTT | CASSLEFRGDTQYF
NA | TRBJ1-1 | TRBV10-3 | NA | TGTGCCATCAGTGAAGAAGGAGACACTGAAGCTTTCTTT | CAISEEGDTEAFF
NA | TRBJ2-7 | TRBV13 | NA | TGTGCCAGCAGCTTAATCGGGAGCCCCAACGAGCAGTACTTC | CASSLIGSPNEQYF
NA | TRBJ2-3 | TRBV28 | NA | TGTGCCAGCACCCTAAGCCCCCTCCTCACAGATACGCAGTATTTT | CASTLSPLLTDTQYF
TRBD1 | TRBJ2-7 | TRBV27 | NA | TGTGCCAGCAGTTTAGACAGGGACCTCTACGAGCAGTACTTC | CASSLDRDLYEQYF
NA | TRBJ2-7 | TRBV5-5 | NA | TGTGCCAGCAGCTTGCCAGGGGCGTTCGACGAGCAGTACTTC | CASSLPGAFDEQYF
TRBD1 | TRBJ2-7 | TRBV11-2 | NA | TGTGCCAGCAGCTTTGACTCGGTCGGGACAGGGGGCTACGAGCAGTACTTC | CASSFDSVGTGGYEQYF
TRBD1 | TRBJ2-1 | TRBV14 | NA | TGTGCCAGCAGCTGGACAGGGGGAGGTGAGCAGTTCTTC | CASSWTGGGEQFF
TRBD1 | TRBJ1-2 | TRBV6-6 | once | TGTGCCAGCAGTCCGACAGGGGGCCTAAGGGAAGGCTACACCTTC | CASSPTGGLREGYTF
TRBD2 | TRBJ2-3 | TRBV28 | NA | TGTGCCGCCGGGGGGATGCGACTAGCGGACGTCACAGATACGCAGTATTTT | CAAGGMRLADVTDTQYF
TRBD2 | TRBJ2-3 | TRBV9 | NA | TGTGCCAGCAGCGTAAGGCGGGAGGGGACAGATACGCAGTATTTT | CASSVRREGTDTQYF
NA | TRBJ2-3 | TRBV7-9 | NA | TGTGCCAGCAGCTTAGATCTGGCCGGCACAGATACGCAGTATTTT | CASSLDLAGTDTQYF
TRBD2 | TRBJ2-3 | TRBV14 | NA | TGTGCCAGCAGCCCCTTGACTAGCGGGGACACAGATACGCAGTATTTT | CASSPLTSGDTDTQYF
NA | TRBJ1-4 | TRBV4-3 | NA | TGCGCCAGCAGCCTTTCTAACAGGTGGGGAAATGAAAAACTGTTTTTT | CASSLSNRWGNEKLFF
NA | TRBJ1-5 | TRBV7-9 | NA | TGTGCCAGCAGCTCCTCAGATCCGCCCCAGCATTTT | CASSSSDPPQHF
TRBD1 | TRBJ1-2 | TRBV18 | NA | TGTGCCAGCTCACCCAGGGACAGGCGCAACTATGGCTACACCTTC | CASSPRDRRNYGYTF
NA | TRBJ2-1 | TRBV7-6 | NA | TGTGCCAGCAGCGACCCAACTAGCAGCGAGCAGTTCTTC | CASSDPTSSEQFF
TRBD1 | TRBJ2-7 | TRBV11-3 | NA | TGTGCCAGCAGTCTCCCGACCGGGACAGTATCCTACGAGCAGTACTTC | CASSLPTGTVSYEQYF
TRBD2 | TRBJ2-1 | TRBV5-1 | NA | TGCGCCAGCAGCTCCCCCGGGACTAGCGAGTTCTTC | CASSSPGTSEFF
NA | TRBJ1-2 | TRBV9 | NA | TGTGCCAGCAGCGCAACAGGGAACGGCTACACCTTC | CASSATGNGYTF
NA | TRBJ1-1 | TRBV18 | NA | TGTGCCAGCTCACCACCGAACGGCGGAGAGACTGAAGCTTTCTTT | CASSPPNGGETEAFF
NA | TRBJ1-1 | TRBV13 | NA | TGTGCCAGCAGCGCCCAATGGGGGGGGGCCACTGAAGCTTTCTTT | CASSAQWGGATEAFF
TRBD1 | TRBJ1-6 | TRBV5-1 | NA | TGCGCCAGCAGCTGGGGACAGGACACCGCCCGCAATTCACCCCTCCACTTT | CASSWGQDTARNSPLHF
TRBD2 | TRBJ2-2 | TRBV4-3 | NA | TGCGCCAGCAGCCAAGATCGAGCGGGAGTGATCGGGGAGCTGTTTTTT | CASSQDRAGVIGELFF
TRBD2 | TRBJ2-1 | TRBV4-3 | NA | TGCGCCAGCAGCCAAGAAGCTAGCGGGAGGGCCAATGAGCAGTTCTTC | CASSQEASGRANEQFF
TRBD2 | TRBJ2-7 | TRBV18 | NA | TGTGCCAGCTCGCCGACTAGCGGGAGTAGAAACGAGCAGTACTTC | CASSPTSGSRNEQYF
TRBD2 | TRBJ2-4 | TRBV7-9 | NA | TGTGCCAGCAGCTTTTTGGGCAGCGGGAGGGCCGGGGCCAAAAACATTCAGTACTTC | CASSFLGSGRAGAKNIQYF
TRBD2 | TRBJ2-7 | TRBV18 | NA | TGTGCCAGCTCACCTAGCGGGAGGAACGACTACGAGCAGTACTTC | CASSPSGRNDYEQYF